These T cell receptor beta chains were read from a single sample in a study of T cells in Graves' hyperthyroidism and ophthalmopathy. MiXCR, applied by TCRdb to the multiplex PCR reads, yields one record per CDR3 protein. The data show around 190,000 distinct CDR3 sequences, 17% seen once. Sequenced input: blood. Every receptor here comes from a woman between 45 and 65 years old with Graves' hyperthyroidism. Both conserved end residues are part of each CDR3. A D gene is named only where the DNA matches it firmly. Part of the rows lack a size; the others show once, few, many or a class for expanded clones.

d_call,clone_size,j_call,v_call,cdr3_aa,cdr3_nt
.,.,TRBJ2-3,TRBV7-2,CASSFSSHTDTQYF,TGTGCCAGCAGCTTTAGCTCCCACACAGATACGCAGTATTTT
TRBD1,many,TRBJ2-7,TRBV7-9,CASSHRGTTPAYEQYF,TGTGCCAGCAGTCACAGGGGGACAACCCCTGCCTACGAGCAGTACTTC
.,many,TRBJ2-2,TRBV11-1,CASSFTRDRELFF,TGTGCCAGCAGCTTCACCAGGGATAGGGAGCTGTTTTTT
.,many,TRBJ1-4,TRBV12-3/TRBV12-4,CASSLGGRKLFF,TGTGCCAGCAGTTTGGGTGGGCGAAAACTGTTTTTT
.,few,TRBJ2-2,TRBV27,CASSLDSGGTGELFF,TGTGCCAGCAGTTTAGATAGCGGCGGCACCGGGGAGCTGTTTTTT
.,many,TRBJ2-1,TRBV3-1,CASSLQQALYNEQFF,TGTGCCAGCAGCCTGCAACAGGCGCTCTACAATGAGCAGTTCTTC
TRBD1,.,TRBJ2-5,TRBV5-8,CASSRDRGYAETQYF,TGTGCCAGCAGCCGGGACAGGGGTTATGCGGAGACCCAGTACTTC
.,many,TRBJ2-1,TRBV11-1,CASSHPRGTPQPDPFF,TGTGCCAGCAGCCACCCCCGCGGGACCCCTCAGCCGGATCCGTTCTTC
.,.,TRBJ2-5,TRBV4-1,CASSQVGTRQETQYF,TGCGCCAGCAGCCAAGTGGGGACTCGGCAAGAGACCCAGTACTTC
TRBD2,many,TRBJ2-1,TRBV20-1,CSARSTSGALNEQFF,TGCAGTGCTAGATCGACTAGCGGGGCCCTCAATGAGCAGTTCTTC
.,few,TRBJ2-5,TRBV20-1,CSARAEREMETQYF,TGCAGTGCTAGAGCGGAGAGGGAAATGGAGACCCAGTACTTC
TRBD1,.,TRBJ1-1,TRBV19,CASSIHRGRIIEAFF,TGTGCCAGTAGTATTCACAGGGGGCGTATTATTGAAGCTTTCTTT
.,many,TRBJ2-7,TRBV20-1,CSASGGAGLNEEQYF,TGCAGTGCTAGCGGTGGGGCAGGGCTGAATGAGGAGCAGTACTTC
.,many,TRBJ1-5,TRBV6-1,CASSGNSNQPQHF,TGTGCCAGCAGTGGGAATAGCAATCAGCCCCAGCATTTT